This TCR beta chain was sequenced during a study of PD-L1 blockade in urothelial cancer. Study summary: Atezolizumab (1,200 mg intravenously every 3 weeks) began at some point between 2014 and 2015 for patients.

Germline-derived CDR1 and CDR2 are SGHNT and YYREEE (reference sequence). CDR3 length: 13 residues. V lost 0 bases and J 7 bases, leaving 11 bases between the germline ends. All patients carried locally advanced or metastatic urothelial carcinoma. A total of 1 to 8 samples per patient were collected pretreatment and on-treatment. Sequenced by immunoSEQ multiplex PCR; TCRdb stores in-frame clones only, minus some. The repertoire has about 84,000 clones, 82% of them found once; the top ten carry around 9.5%. This sequence was found in a man in his 70s with urothelial cancer. This chain uses TRBV5-4 with TRBJ2-7; TRBD1 might be the D (5 bases). The specimen comprised PBMCs, sampled around atezolizumab (anti-PD-L1) treatment. The CDR3 here is CASSLDMAGEQYF. CDR3 coding DNA: TGTGCCAGCAGCTTGGATATGGCAGGGGAGCAGTACTTC. The variable domain in full, completed from reference TRBV5-4 and TRBJ2-7, reads ETGVTQSPTHLIKTRGQQVTLRCSSQSGHNTVSWYQQALGQGPQFIFQYYREEENGRGNFPPRFSGLQFPNYSSELNVNALELDDSALYLCASSLDMAGEQYFGPGTRLTVT.